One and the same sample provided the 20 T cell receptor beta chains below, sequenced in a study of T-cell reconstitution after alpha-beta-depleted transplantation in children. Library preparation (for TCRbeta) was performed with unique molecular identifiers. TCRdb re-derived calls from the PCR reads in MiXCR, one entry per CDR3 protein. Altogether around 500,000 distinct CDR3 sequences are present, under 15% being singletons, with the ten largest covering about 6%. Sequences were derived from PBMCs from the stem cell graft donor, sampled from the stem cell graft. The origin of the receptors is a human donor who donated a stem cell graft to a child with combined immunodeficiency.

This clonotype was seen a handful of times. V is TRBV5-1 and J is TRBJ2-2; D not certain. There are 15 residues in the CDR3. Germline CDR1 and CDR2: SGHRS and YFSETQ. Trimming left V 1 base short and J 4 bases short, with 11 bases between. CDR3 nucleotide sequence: TGCGCCAGCAGCTTGTTTGACCGGAGCACCGGGGAGCTGTTTTTT. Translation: CASSLFDRSTGELFF. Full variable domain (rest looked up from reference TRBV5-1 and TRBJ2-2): KAGVTQTPRYLIKTRGQQVTLSCSPISGHRSVSWYQQTPGQGLQFLFEYFSETQRNKGNFPGRFSGRQFSNSRSEMNVSTLELGDSALYLCASSLFDRSTGELFFGEGSRLTVL.

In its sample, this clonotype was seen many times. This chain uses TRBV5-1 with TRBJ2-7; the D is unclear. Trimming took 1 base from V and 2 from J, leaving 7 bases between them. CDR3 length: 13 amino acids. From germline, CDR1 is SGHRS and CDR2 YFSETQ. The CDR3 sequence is CASSLTETYEQYF. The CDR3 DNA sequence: TGCGCCAGCAGCTTGACGGAAACCTACGAGCAGTACTTC.

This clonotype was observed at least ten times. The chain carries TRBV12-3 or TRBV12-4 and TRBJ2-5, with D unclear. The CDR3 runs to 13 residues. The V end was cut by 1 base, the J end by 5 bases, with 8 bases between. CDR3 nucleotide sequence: TGTGCCAGCAGTTTAGTACATGGGGAGACCCAGTACTTC. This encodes CASSLVHGETQYF.

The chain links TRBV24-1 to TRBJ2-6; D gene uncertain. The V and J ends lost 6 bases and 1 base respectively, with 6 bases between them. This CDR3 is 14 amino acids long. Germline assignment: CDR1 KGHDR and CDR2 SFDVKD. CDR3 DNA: TGTGCCACCAGTCCAAGATCTGGGGCCAACGTCCTGACTTTC. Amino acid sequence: CATSPRSGANVLTF.

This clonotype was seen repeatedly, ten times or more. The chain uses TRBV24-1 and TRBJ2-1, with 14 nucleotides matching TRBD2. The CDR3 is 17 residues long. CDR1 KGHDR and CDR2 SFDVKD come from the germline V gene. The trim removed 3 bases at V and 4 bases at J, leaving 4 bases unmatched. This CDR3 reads CATSDPTSGGDYNEQFF. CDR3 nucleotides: TGTGCCACCAGTGATCCGACTAGCGGGGGGGATTACAATGAGCAGTTCTTC.

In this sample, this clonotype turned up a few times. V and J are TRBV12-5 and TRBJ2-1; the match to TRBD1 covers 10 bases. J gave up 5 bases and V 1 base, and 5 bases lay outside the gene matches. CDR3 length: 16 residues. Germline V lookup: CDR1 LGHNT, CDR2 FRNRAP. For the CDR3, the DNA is TGTGCTAGTGGTTTGGGCGACAGGGGGCCGGACAATGAGCAGTTCTTC. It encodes CASGLGDRGPDNEQFF.

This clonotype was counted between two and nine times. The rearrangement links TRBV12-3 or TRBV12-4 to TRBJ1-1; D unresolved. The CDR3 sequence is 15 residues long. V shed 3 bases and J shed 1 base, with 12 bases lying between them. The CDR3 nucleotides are TGTGCCAGCAGTTTCGCTATGGGGAGGAACACTGAAGCTTTCTTT. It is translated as CASSFAMGRNTEAFF.

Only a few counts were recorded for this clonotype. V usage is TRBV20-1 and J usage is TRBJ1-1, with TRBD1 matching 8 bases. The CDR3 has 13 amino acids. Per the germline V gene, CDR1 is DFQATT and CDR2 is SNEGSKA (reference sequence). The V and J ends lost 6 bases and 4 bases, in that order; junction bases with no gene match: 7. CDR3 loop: CSALRGRLTEAFF. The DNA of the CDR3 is TGCAGTGCGCTCAGGGGGCGCCTCACTGAAGCTTTCTTT.

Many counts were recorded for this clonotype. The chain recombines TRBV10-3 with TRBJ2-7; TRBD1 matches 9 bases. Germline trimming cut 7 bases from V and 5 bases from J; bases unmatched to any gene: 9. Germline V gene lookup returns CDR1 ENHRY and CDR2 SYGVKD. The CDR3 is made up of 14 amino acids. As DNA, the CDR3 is TGTGCCATCACTGCCGGGACAGGGCCCCACGAGCAGTACTTC. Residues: CAITAGTGPHEQYF.

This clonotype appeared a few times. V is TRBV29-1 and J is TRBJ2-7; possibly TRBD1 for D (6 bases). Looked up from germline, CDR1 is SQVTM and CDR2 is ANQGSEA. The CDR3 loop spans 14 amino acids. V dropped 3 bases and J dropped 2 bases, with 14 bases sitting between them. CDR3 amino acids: CSVEHGTPPYEQYF. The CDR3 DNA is TGCAGCGTTGAGCACGGGACACCACCCTACGAGCAGTACTTC.

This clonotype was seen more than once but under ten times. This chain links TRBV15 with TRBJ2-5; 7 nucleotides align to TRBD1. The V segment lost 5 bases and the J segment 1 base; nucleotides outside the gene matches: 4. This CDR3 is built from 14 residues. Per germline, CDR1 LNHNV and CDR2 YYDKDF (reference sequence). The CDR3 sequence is CATSGDSGQETQYF. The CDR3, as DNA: TGTGCCACCAGCGGGGACAGCGGCCAAGAGACCCAGTACTTC.

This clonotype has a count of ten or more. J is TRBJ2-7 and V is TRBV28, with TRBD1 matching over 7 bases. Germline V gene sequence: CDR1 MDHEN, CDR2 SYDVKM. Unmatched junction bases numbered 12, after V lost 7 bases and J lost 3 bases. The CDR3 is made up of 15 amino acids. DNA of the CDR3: TGTGCCAGCACCCCCCCGGGCTGGGACAGCTACGAGCAGTACTTC. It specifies CASTPPGWDSYEQYF.

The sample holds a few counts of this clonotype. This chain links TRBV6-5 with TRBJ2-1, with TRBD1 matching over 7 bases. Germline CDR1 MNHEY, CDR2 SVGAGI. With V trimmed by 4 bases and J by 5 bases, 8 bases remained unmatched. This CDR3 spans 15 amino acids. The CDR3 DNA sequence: TGTGCCAGCAGTTCGAGACCCGGGACAGACAATGAGCAGTTCTTC. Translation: CASSSRPGTDNEQFF.

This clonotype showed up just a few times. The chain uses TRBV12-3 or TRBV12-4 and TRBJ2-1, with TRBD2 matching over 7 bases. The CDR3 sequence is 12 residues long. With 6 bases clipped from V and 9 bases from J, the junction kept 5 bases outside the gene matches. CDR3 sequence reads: CASRIGTTEQFF. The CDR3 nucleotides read TGTGCCAGCAGAATCGGGACTACTGAGCAGTTCTTC.

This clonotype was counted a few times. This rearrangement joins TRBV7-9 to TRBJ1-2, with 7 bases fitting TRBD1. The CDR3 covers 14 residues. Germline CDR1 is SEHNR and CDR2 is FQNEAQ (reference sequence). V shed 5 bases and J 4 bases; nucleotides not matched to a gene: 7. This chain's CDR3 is CASSHPDRSYGYTF. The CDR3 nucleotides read TGTGCCAGCAGCCACCCGGACAGGTCCTATGGCTACACCTTC.

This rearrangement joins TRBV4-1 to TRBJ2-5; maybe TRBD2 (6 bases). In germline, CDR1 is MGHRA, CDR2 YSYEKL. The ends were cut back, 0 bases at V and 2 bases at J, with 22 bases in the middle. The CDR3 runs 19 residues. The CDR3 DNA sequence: TGCGCCAGCAGCCAAGATCCCCTCGGCCCCGGAGGGGAGCAAGAGACCCAGTACTTC. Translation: CASSQDPLGPGGEQETQYF.

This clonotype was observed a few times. CDR3 DNA: TGTGCCAGCAGTTTAGCGCTGGGGAGGAGCGGGAGTGGCCAAGAGACCCAGTACTTC. Its protein product is CASSLALGRSGSGQETQYF. The chain carries TRBV12-3 or TRBV12-4 and TRBJ2-5; TRBD2 matches at 8 bases. The CDR3 contains 19 residues. The trim removed 0 bases at V and 1 base at J, leaving 13 bases unmatched.

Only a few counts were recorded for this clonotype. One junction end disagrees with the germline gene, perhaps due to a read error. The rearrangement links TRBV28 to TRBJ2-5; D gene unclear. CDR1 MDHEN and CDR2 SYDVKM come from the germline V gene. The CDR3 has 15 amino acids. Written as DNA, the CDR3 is TGTGCCAGCACCTCTTGGACGGTCGTCCAAGGGACCCAGTACTTC. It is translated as CASTSWTVVQGTQYF.

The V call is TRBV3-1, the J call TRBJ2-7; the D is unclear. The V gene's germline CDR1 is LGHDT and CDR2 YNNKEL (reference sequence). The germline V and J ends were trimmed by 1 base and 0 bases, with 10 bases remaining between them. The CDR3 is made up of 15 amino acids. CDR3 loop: CASSQGEPFSYEQYF. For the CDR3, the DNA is TGTGCCAGCAGCCAAGGAGAACCTTTCTCCTACGAGCAGTACTTC.

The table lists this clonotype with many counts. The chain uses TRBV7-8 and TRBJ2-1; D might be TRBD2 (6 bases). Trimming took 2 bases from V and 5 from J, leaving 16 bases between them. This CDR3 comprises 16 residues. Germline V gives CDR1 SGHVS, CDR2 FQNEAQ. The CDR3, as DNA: TGTGCCAGCAGCTTACCCGGGAACCCGGGGGACAATGAGCAGTTCTTC. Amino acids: CASSLPGNPGDNEQFF. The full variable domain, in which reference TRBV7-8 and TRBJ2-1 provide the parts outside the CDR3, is GAGVSQSPRYKVAKRGQDVALRCDPISGHVSLFWYQQALGQGPEFLTYFQNEAQLDKSGLPSDRFFAERPEGSVSTLKIQRTQQEDSAVYLCASSLPGNPGDNEQFFGPGTRLTVL.